One and the same sample provided the 9 T cell receptor beta chains below, sequenced in a study of neurological immune-mediated disorders. Each CDR3 protein gets one entry after TCRdb re-called the 5' RACE reads with MiXCR. This sample yields tens of thousands of distinct CDR3 sequences, of which 10% are seen a single time; around 1.8% belongs to the top ten. Material: PBMCs. These receptors were collected from a man aged 40-49 years in good health.

This clonotype was recorded at least ten times. This rearrangement joins TRBV27 to TRBJ2-3, with D hard to call. The CDR3 is made up of 16 amino acids. Deletions cut 7 bases from V and 1 base from J, with 18 bases between. Looked up from germline, CDR1 is MNHEY and CDR2 is SMNVEV (reference sequence). The CDR3 sequence: CASTSLVKAGTDTQYF. Written as DNA, the CDR3 is TGTGCCAGCACTTCATTAGTTAAGGCGGGCACAGATACGCAGTATTTT.

This clonotype appeared many times. J is TRBJ1-5 and V is TRBV29-1; 7 bases agree with TRBD1. The CDR3 runs to 14 residues. J gave up 2 bases and V 7 bases, and 8 bases lay outside the gene matches. Germline CDR1 reads SQVTM; CDR2 reads ANQGSEA. The CDR3 here is CSAQTGNRNQPQHF. In DNA, the CDR3 is TGCAGCGCTCAGACAGGGAATCGCAATCAGCCCCAGCATTTT.

CDR3 sequence reads: CASSLAGDQGNEQFF. In nucleotides, the CDR3 is TGCGCCAGCAGCTTGGCCGGAGACCAAGGCAATGAGCAGTTCTTC. The chain is built from TRBV5-1 and TRBJ2-1, with D hard to call. The CDR3 is 15 residues long. V was shortened by 0 bases and J by 6 bases, with 13 bases between the two germline ends. CDR1 SGHRS and CDR2 YFSETQ come from the germline V gene.

This clonotype was seen repeatedly, ten times or more. The chain combines TRBV6-5 with TRBJ2-7; no clear D gene. This CDR3 contains 11 residues. V was cut by 2 bases and J by 7 bases, with 6 bases left in between. Germline V CDR1 and CDR2: MNHEY, SVGAGI. The CDR3 loop reads CASSYQTEQYF. The CDR3 bases are TGTGCCAGCAGTTACCAGACGGAGCAGTACTTC.

This clonotype was seen many times. The V call is TRBV5-1, the J call TRBJ2-1; 10 nucleotides align to TRBD2. Losses at the gene ends were 3 bases for V and 0 bases for J; bases not matched to a gene: 9. The CDR3 has 18 residues. CDR1 SGHRS and CDR2 YFSETQ come from the germline V gene. The CDR3 here is CASSSGLADPYSYNEQFF. CDR3 nucleotides: TGCGCCAGCAGCTCCGGACTAGCGGATCCTTACTCCTACAATGAGCAGTTCTTC. Supplemented by reference TRBV5-1 and TRBJ2-1, the full variable domain reads KAGVTQTPRYLIKTRGQQVTLSCSPISGHRSVSWYQQTPGQGLQFLFEYFSETQRNKGNFPGRFSGRQFSNSRSEMNVSTLELGDSALYLCASSSGLADPYSYNEQFFGPGTRLTVL.

This clonotype was found many times. The chain joins TRBV5-1 to TRBJ2-7; no clear D gene. V dropped 4 bases and J dropped 4 bases, with 15 bases sitting between them. Looked up from germline, CDR1 is SGHRS and CDR2 is YFSETQ. The CDR3 spans 14 residues. CDR3 loop: CASSRGPTEYEQYF. DNA of the CDR3: TGCGCCAGCAGCCGAGGACCTACCGAGTACGAGCAGTACTTC.

This clonotype was counted ten times or more. The chain uses TRBV20-1 and TRBJ2-1; 9 positions match TRBD2. CDR3 length: 17 amino acids. Trimming removed 0 bases from V and 0 bases from J; junction bases left unmatched: 6. The germline V gene has CDR1 DFQATT and CDR2 SNEGSKA (reference sequence). Here the CDR3 reads CSARDRGGATSYNEQFF. CDR3 bases: TGCAGTGCTAGAGATCGCGGGGGGGCCACCTCCTACAATGAGCAGTTCTTC.

This clonotype was picked up many times. The chain couples TRBV10-3 to TRBJ1-5, with a possible D match to TRBD1 (6 bases). From germline, CDR1 is ENHRY and CDR2 SYGVKD. The V and J ends lost 6 bases and 4 bases respectively, with 7 bases between them. This CDR3 region has 12 residues. CDR3 coding DNA: TGTGCCATCAGGGGACATAATCAGCCCCAGCATTTT. It yields the protein CAIRGHNQPQHF.

At least ten counts were recorded for this clonotype. The rearrangement joins TRBV4-2 to TRBJ2-7; the match to TRBD2 covers 11 bases. Germline CDR1 reads LGHNA; CDR2 reads YNFKEQ. V shed 1 base and J 3 bases; nucleotides not matched to a gene: 11. This CDR3 has 18 amino acids. CDR3 nucleotide sequence: TGTGCCAGCAGCCAAGGCTACCTTAGCGGGAGGGCCTTCTACGAGCAGTACTTC. This sequence encodes CASSQGYLSGRAFYEQYF.